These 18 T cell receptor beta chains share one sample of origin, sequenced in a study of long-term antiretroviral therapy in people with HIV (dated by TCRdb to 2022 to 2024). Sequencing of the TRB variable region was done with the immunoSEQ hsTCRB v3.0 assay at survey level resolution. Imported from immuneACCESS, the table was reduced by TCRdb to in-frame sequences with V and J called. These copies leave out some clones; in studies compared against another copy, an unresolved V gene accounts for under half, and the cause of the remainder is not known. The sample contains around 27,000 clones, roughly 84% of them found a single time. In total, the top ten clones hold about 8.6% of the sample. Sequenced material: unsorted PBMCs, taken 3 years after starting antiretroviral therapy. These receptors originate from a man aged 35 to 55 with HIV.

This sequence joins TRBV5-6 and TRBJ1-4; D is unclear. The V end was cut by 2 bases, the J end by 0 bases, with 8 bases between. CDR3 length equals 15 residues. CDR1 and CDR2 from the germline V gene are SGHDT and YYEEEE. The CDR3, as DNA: TGTGCCAGCAGCTTTCAATCTCCAACTAATGAAAAACTGTTTTTT. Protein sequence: CASSFQSPTNEKLFF.

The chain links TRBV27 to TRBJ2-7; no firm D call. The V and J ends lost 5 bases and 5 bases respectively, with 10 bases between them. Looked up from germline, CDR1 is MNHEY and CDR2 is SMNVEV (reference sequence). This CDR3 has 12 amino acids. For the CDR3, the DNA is TGTGCCAGCAGTAGGAGCGTCCACGAGCAGTACTTC. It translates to CASSRSVHEQYF.

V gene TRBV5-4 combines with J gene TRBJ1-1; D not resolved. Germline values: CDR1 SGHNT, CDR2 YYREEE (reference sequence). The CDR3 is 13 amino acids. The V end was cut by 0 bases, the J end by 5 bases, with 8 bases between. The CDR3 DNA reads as TGTGCCAGCAGCTTGGATACGTGGACTGAAGCTTTCTTT. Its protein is CASSLDTWTEAFF. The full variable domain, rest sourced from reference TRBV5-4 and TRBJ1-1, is ETGVTQSPTHLIKTRGQQVTLRCSSQSGHNTVSWYQQALGQGPQFIFQYYREEENGRGNFPPRFSGLQFPNYSSELNVNALELDDSALYLCASSLDTWTEAFFGQGTRLTVV.

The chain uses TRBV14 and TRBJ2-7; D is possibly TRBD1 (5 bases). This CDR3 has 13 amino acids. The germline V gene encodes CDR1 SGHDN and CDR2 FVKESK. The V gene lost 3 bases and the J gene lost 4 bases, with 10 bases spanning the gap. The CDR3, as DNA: TGTGCCAGCAGCCATCAGGGTACGTACGAGCAGTACTTC. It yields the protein CASSHQGTYEQYF.

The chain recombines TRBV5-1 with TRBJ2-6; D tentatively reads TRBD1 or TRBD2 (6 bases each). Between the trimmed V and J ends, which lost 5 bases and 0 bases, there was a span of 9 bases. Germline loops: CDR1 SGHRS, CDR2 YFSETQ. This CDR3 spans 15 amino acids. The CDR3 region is CASRRDTSGANVLTF. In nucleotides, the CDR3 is TGCGCCAGCAGGCGGGACACCTCTGGGGCCAACGTCCTGACTTTC.

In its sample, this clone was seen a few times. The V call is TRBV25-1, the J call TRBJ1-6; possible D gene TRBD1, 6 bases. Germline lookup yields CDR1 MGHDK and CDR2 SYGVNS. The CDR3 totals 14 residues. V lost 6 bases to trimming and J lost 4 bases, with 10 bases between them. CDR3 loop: CASRDSSYNSPLHF. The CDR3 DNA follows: TGTGCCAGCAGGGACAGTTCTTATAATTCACCCCTCCACTTT.

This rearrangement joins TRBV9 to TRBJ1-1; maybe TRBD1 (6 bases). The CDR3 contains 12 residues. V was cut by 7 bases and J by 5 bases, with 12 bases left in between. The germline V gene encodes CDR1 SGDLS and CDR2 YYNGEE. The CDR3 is CASGGGRTEAFF. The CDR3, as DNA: TGTGCCAGCGGAGGGGGTCGTACTGAAGCTTTCTTT.

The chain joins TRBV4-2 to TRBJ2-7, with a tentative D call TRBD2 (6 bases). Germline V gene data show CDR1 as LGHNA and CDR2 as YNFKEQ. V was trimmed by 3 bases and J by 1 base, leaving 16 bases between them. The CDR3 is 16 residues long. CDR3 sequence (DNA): TGTGCCAGCAGCCAGGGAGGTTCGGGGGTTTCCTACGAGCAGTACTTC. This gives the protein CASSQGGSGVSYEQYF.

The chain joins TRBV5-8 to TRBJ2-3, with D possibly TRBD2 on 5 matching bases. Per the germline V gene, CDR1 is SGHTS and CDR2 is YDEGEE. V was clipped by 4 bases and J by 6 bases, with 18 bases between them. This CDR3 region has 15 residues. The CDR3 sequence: CASSPDGLTGDTQYF. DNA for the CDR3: TGTGCCAGCAGCCCGGACGGACTTACCGGGGATACGCAGTATTTT.

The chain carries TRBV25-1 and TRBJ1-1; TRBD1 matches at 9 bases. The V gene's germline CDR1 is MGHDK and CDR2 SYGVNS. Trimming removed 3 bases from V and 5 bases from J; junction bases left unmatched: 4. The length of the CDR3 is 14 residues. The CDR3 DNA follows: TGTGCCAGCAGTGAGACAGGGGGATGGACTGAAGCTTTCTTT. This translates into CASSETGGWTEAFF.

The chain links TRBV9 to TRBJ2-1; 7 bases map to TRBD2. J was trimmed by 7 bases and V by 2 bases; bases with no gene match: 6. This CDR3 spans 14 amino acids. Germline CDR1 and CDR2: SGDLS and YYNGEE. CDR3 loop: CASSVGGGWNEQFF. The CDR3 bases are TGTGCCAGCAGCGTTGGGGGAGGGTGGAATGAGCAGTTCTTC.

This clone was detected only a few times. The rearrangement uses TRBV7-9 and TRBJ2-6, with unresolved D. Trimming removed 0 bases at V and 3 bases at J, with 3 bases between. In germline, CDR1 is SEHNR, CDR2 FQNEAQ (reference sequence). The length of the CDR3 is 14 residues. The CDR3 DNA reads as TGTGCCAGCAGCTTAGCTGTTGGGGCCAACGTCCTGACTTTC. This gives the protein CASSLAVGANVLTF.

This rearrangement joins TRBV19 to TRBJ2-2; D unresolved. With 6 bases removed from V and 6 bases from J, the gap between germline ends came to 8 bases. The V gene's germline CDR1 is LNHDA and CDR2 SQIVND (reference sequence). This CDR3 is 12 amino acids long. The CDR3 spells CASSHPAGELFF. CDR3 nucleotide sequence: TGTGCCAGTAGCCACCCAGCCGGGGAGCTGTTTTTT.

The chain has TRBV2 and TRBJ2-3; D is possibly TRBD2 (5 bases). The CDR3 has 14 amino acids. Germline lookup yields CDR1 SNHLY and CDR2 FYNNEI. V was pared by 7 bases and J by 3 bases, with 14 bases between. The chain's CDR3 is CASIDPRRTDTQYF. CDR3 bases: TGTGCCAGCATCGACCCGAGGAGGACAGATACGCAGTATTTT.

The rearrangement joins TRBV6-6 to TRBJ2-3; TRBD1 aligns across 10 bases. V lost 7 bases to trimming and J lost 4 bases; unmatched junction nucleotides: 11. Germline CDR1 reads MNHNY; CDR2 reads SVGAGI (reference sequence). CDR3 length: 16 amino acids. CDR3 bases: TGTGCCAGCAAACCTCTAGGGACAGGGGAAGCAGATACGCAGTATTTT. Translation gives CASKPLGTGEADTQYF.

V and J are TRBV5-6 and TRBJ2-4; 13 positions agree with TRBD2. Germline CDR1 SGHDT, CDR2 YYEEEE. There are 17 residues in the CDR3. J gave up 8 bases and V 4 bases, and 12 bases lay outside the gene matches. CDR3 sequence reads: CASSTGTSGAHRDIQYF. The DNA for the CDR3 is TGTGCCAGCAGCACCGGGACTAGCGGGGCCCACAGAGACATTCAGTACTTC.

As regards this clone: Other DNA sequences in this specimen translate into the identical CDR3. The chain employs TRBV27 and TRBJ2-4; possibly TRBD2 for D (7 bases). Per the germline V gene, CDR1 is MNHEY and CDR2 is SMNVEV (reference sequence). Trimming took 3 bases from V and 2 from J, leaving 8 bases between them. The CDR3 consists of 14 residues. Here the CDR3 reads CASSLGGPKNIQYF. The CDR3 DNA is TGTGCCAGCAGTTTGGGGGGGCCCAAAAACATTCAGTACTTC.

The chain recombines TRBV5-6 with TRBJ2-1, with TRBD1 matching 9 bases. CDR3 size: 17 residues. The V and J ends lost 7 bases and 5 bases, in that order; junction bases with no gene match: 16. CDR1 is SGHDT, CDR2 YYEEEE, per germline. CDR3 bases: TGTGCCAGCGTCCAATACTTTACAGGGGGCATCGACAATGAGCAGTTCTTC. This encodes CASVQYFTGGIDNEQFF.